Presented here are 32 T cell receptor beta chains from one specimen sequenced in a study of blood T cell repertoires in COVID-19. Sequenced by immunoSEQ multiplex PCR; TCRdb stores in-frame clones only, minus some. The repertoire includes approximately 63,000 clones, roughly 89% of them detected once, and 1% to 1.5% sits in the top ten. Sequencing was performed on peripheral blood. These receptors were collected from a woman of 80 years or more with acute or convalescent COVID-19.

The CDR3 nucleotides are TGTGCCAGCAGCCTTCGGACAGGGAGCTATGGCTACACCTTC. Amino acid sequence: CASSLRTGSYGYTF. The rearrangement uses TRBV3-1 (or the pseudogene TRBV3-2) and TRBJ1-2; TRBD1 matches at 8 bases. The CDR3 spans 14 residues. With 4 bases clipped from V and 4 bases from J, the junction kept 5 bases outside the gene matches. Germline loops: CDR1 LGHDT, CDR2 YNNKEL (reference sequence).

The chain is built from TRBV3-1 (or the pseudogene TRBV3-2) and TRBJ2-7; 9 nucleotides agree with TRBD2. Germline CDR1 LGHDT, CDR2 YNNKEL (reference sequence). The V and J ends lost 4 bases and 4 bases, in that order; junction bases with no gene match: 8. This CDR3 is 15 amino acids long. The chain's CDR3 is CASSLQRTSAYEQYF. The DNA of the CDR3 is TGTGCCAGCAGCCTGCAAAGGACTAGCGCGTACGAGCAGTACTTC.

CDR3 amino acids: CASSPLTGLGTDTQYF. The CDR3 DNA reads as TGCGCCAGCAGCCCACTTACAGGGCTAGGCACAGATACGCAGTATTTT. This chain uses TRBV5-1 with TRBJ2-3; weak D call: TRBD1 (6 bases). The V gene's germline CDR1 is SGHRS and CDR2 YFSETQ. This CDR3 contains 16 residues. With 4 bases removed from V and 1 base from J, the gap between germline ends came to 16 bases.

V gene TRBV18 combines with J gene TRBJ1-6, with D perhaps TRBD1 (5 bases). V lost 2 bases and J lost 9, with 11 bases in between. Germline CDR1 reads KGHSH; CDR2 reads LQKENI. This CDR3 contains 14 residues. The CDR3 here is CASSPGKTVSPLHF. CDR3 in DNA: TGTGCCAGCTCACCAGGAAAGACAGTTTCACCCCTCCACTTT.

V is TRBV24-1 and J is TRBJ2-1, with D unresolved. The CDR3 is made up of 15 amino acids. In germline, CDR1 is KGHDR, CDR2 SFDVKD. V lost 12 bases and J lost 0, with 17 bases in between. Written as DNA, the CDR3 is TGTGCCCCGCGCGGCTGGCCTAGCTCCTACAATGAGCAGTTCTTC. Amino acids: CAPRGWPSSYNEQFF.

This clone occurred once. The CDR3 bases are TGTGCCAGCTCACTTAGAGAGACCCAGTACTTC. Translated, it gives CASSLRETQYF. The chain is built from TRBV18 and TRBJ2-5; D is uncertain. The CDR3 consists of 11 residues. CDR1 and CDR2 from the germline V gene are KGHSH and LQKENI. Between the trimmed V and J ends, which lost 4 bases and 4 bases, there was a span of 4 bases.

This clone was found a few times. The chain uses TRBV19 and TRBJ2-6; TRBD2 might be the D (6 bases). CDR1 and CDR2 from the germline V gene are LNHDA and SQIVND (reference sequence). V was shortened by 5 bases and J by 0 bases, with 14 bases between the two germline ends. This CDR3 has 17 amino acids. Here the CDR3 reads CASSALADPSGANVLTF. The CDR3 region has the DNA TGTGCCAGTAGTGCGTTAGCGGACCCCTCTGGGGCCAACGTCCTGACTTTC.

This CDR3 is CAWVSGGISYNEQFF. The CDR3 nucleotides are TGTGCCTGGGTTAGCGGGGGGATCTCCTACAATGAGCAGTTCTTC. The chain links TRBV30 to TRBJ2-1; TRBD2 matches 10 bases. The V and J ends lost 5 bases and 0 bases, in that order; junction bases with no gene match: 4. The CDR3 sequence is 15 residues long. From germline, CDR1 is GTSNPN and CDR2 SVGIG (reference sequence).

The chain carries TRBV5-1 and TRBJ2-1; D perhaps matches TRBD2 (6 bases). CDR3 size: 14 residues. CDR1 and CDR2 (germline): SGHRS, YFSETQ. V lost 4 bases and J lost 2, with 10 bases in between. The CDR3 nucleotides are TGCGCCAGCAGCCCTGCGGGGACCTACAATGAGCAGTTCTTC. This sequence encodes CASSPAGTYNEQFF.

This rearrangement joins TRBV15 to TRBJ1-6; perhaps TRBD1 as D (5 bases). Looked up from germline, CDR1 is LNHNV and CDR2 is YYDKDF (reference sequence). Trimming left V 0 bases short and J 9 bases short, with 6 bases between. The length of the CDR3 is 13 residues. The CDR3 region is CATSREGGSPLHF. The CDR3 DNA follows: TGTGCCACCAGCAGAGAGGGGGGTTCACCCCTCCACTTT.

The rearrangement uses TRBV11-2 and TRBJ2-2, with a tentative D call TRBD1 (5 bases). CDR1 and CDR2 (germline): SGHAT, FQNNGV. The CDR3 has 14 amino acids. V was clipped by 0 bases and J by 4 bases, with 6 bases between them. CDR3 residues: CASSLERGTGELFF. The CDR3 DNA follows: TGTGCCAGCAGCTTAGAAAGGGGCACCGGGGAGCTGTTTTTT.

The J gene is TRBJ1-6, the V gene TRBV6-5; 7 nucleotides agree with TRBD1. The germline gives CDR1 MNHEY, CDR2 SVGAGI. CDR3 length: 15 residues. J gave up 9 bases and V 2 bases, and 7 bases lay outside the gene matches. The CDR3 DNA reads TGTGCCAGCAGTTACGGTGGGACAGCATTTTCACCCCTCCACTTT. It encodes CASSYGGTAFSPLHF.

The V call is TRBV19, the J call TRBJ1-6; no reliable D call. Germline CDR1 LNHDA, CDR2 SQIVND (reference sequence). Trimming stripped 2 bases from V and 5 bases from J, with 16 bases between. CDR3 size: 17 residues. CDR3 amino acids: CASSIPTTDANNSPLHF. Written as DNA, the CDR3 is TGTGCCAGTAGTATACCAACAACCGATGCAAATAATTCACCCCTCCACTTT.

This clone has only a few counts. The CDR3 loop reads CASSLEPIITSGELFF. The CDR3 DNA reads TGTGCCAGCAGCTTAGAACCGATAATAACGAGCGGGGAGCTGTTTTTT. V usage is TRBV7-9 and J usage is TRBJ2-2; no clear D gene. The CDR3 runs 16 residues. Germline CDR1 SEHNR, CDR2 FQNEAQ (reference sequence). The V end lost 1 base, the J end lost 7 bases, and 16 bases lay between the germline ends.

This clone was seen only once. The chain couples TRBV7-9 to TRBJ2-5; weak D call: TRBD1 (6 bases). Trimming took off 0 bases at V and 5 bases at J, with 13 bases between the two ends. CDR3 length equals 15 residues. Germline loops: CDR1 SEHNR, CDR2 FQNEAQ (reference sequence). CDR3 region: CASSLASVQGETQYF. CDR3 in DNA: TGTGCCAGCAGCTTAGCGAGCGTCCAGGGGGAGACCCAGTACTTC.

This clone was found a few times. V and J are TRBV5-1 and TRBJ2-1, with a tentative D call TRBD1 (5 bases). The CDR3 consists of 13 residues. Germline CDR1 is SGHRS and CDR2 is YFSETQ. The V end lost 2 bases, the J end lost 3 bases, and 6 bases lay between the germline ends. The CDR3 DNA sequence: TGCGCCAGCAGCTTAGACAGCTACAATGAGCAGTTCTTC. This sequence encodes CASSLDSYNEQFF.

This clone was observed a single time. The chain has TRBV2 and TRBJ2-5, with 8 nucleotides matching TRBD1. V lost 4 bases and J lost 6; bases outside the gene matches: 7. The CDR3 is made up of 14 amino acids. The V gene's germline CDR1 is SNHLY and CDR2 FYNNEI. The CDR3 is CASSGTGQVKTQYF. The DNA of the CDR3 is TGTGCCAGCAGTGGGACAGGGCAGGTGAAGACCCAGTACTTC.

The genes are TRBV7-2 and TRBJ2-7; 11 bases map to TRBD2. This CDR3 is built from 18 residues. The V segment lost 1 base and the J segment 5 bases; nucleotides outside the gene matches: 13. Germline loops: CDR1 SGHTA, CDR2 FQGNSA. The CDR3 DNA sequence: TGTGCCAGCAGCTTAGAGGTAATAGCGGGGGGGCACCCCCACGAGCAGTACTTC. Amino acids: CASSLEVIAGGHPHEQYF.

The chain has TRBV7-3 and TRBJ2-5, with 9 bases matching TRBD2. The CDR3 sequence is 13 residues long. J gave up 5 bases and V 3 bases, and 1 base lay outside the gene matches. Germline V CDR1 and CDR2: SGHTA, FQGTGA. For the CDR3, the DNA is TGTGCCAGCAGCTTCGGACTAGCGGAGACCCAGTACTTC. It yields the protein CASSFGLAETQYF.

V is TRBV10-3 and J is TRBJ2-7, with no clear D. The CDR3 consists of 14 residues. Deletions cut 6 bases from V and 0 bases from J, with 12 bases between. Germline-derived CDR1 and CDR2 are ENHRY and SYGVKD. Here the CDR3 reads CAIRAHSSSYEQYF. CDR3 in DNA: TGTGCCATCAGGGCTCACAGTAGCTCCTACGAGCAGTACTTC.

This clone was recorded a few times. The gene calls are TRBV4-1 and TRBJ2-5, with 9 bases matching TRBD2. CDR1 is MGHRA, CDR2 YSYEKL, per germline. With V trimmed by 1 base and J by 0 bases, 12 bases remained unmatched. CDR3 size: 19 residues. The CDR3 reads CASSQVYDPSGIYQETQYF. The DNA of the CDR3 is TGCGCCAGCAGCCAAGTATATGATCCTAGCGGGATCTACCAAGAGACCCAGTACTTC.

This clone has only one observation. The CDR3 loop reads CAISLRLEGSPGELFF. In DNA, the CDR3 is TGTGCCATCAGTCTCCGTCTGGAGGGGAGTCCCGGGGAGCTGTTTTTT. The chain has TRBV10-3 and TRBJ2-2; D may be TRBD2 (6 bases). Germline V gene sequence: CDR1 ENHRY, CDR2 SYGVKD. Trimming pared 5 bases from V and 6 bases from J, leaving 19 bases between. This CDR3 spans 16 amino acids.

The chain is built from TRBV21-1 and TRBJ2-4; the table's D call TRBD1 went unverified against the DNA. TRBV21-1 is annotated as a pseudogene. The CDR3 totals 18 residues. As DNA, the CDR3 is TGTGCCAGCAGGAGGGACAGCGTACATCCCCCAACCAAAAACATTCAGTACTTC. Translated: CASRRDSVHPPTKNIQYF.

The chain's CDR3 is CASSRLAGNSYNEQFF. The CDR3 DNA reads TGTGCCAGCAGCCGGTTAGCGGGTAACTCCTACAATGAGCAGTTCTTC. The chain uses TRBV11-2 and TRBJ2-1, with TRBD2 matching over 7 bases. Per the germline V gene, CDR1 is SGHAT and CDR2 is FQNNGV. The CDR3 is 16 amino acids. Trimming removed 5 bases from V and 0 bases from J; junction bases left unmatched: 7.

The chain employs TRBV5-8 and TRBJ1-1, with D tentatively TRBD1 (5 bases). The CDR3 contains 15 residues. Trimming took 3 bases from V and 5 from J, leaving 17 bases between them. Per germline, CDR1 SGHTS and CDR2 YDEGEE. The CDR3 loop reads CASSSWGGGGTEAFF. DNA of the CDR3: TGTGCCAGCAGCTCCTGGGGAGGCGGGGGGACTGAAGCTTTCTTT. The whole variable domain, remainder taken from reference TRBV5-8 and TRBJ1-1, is EAGVTQSPTHLIKTRGQQATLRCSPISGHTSVYWYQQALGLGLQFLLWYDEGEERNRGNFPPRFSGRQFPNYSSELNVNALELEDSALYLCASSSWGGGGTEAFFGQGTRLTVV.

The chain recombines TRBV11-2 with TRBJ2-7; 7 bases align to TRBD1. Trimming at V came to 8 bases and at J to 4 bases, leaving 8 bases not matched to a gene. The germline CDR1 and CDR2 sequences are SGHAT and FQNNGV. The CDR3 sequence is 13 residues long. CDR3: CASSGTALYEQYF. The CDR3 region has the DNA TGTGCCAGCTCCGGGACAGCCCTTTACGAGCAGTACTTC. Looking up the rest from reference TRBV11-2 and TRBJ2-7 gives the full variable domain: EAGVAQSPRYKIIEKRQSVAFWCNPISGHATLYWYQQILGQGPKLLIQFQNNGVVDDSQLPKDRFSAERLKGVDSTLKIQPAKLEDSAVYLCASSGTALYEQYFGPGTRLTVT.

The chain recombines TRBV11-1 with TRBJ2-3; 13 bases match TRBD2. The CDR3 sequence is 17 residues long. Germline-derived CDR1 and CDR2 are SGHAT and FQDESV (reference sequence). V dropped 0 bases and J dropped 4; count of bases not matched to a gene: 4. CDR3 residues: CASSLASLAGGPDTQYF. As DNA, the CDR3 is TGTGCCAGCAGCTTAGCCTCACTAGCGGGAGGGCCAGATACGCAGTATTTT.

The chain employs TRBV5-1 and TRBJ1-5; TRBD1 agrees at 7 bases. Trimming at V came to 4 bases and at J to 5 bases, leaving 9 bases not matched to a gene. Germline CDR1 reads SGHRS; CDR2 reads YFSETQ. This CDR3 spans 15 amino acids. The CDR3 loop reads CASSQGGGIDQPQHF. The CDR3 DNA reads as TGCGCCAGCAGCCAGGGGGGAGGCATAGATCAGCCCCAGCATTTT.

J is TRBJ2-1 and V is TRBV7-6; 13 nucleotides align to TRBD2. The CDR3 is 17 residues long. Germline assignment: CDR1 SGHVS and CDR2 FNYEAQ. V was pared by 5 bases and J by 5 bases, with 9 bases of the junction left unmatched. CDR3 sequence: CASSPAVGLAGHNEQFF. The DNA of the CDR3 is TGTGCCAGCAGCCCGGCCGTGGGACTAGCGGGACACAATGAGCAGTTCTTC.

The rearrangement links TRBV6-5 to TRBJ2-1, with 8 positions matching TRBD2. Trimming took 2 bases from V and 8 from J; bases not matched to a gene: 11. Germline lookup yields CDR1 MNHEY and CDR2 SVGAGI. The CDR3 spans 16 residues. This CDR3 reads CASSYALAGSLDEQFF. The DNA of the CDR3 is TGTGCCAGCAGTTACGCTCTAGCGGGTTCCTTGGATGAGCAGTTCTTC.

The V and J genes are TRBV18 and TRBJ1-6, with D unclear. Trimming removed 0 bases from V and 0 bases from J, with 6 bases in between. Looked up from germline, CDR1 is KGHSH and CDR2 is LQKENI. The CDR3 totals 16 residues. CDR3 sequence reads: CASSPPGSSYNSPLHF. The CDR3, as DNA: TGTGCCAGCTCACCACCGGGGAGCTCCTATAATTCACCCCTCCACTTT.

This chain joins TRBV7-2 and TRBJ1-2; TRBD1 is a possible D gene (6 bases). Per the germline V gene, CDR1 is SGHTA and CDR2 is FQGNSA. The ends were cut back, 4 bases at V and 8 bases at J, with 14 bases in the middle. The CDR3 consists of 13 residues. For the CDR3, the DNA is TGTGCCAGCAGCTACGACAGGCTCTTAGGCTACACCTTC. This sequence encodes CASSYDRLLGYTF.